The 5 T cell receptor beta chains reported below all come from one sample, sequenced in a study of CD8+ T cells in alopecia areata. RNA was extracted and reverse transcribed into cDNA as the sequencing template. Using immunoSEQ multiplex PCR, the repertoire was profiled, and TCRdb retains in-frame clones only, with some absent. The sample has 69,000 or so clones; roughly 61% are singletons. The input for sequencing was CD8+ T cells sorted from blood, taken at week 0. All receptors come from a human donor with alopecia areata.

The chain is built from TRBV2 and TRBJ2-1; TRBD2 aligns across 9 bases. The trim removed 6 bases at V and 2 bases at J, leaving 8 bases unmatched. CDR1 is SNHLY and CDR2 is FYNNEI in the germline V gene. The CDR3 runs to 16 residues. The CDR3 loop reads CASRTTSGLTYNEQFF. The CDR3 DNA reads TGTGCCAGCAGAACCACTAGCGGGCTTACCTACAATGAGCAGTTCTTC.

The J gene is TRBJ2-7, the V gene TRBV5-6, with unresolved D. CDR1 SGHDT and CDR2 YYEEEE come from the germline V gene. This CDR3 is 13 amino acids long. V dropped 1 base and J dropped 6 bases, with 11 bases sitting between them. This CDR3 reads CASSLYSVVEQYF. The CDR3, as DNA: TGTGCCAGCAGCTTGTATTCAGTTGTCGAGCAGTACTTC.

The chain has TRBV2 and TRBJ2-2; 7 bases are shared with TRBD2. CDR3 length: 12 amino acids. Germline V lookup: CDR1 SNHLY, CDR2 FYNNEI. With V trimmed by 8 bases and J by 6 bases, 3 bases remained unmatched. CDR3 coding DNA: TGTGCCAGCGGACTAGTGGCCGGGGAGCTGTTTTTT. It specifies CASGLVAGELFF.

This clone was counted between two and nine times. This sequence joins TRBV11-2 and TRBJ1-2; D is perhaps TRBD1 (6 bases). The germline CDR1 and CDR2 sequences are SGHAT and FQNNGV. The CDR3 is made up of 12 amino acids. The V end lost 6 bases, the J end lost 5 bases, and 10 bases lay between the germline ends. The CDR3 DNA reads TGTGCCAGCAGAGGGGGGTATTATGGCTACACCTTC. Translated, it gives CASRGGYYGYTF.

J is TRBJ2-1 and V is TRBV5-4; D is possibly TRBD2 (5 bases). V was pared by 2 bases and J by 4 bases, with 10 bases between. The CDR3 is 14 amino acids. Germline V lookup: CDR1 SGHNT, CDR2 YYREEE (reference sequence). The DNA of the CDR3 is TGTGCCAGCAGCTTTGAGGGAGCATACAATGAGCAGTTCTTC. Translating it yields CASSFEGAYNEQFF. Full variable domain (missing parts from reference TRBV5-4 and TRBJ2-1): ETGVTQSPTHLIKTRGQQVTLRCSSQSGHNTVSWYQQALGQGPQFIFQYYREEENGRGNFPPRFSGLQFPNYSSELNVNALELDDSALYLCASSFEGAYNEQFFGPGTRLTVL.